Sequencing of this T cell receptor beta chain was carried out in a study of T cells in Graves' hyperthyroidism and ophthalmopathy. Study overall: Peripheral blood samples were taken at initial diagnosis, prior to any treatment.

What was amplified from RNA transcripts were TCR beta CDR3 regions. TCR CDR3 underwent first-round RT-PCR with the HTBI primer set. Via MiXCR, TCRdb re-called the multiplex PCR reads, giving one row per CDR3 protein. The sample has around 690,000 distinct CDR3 sequences, under 25% seen once. Patients with ophthalmopathy all had a Clinical Activity Score of at least 3, a NOSPECS grade of at least 4 and duration under 3 months. Lactation, pregnancy, other autoimmune disease or uncontrolled infection excluded patients. The diagnoses drew upon clinical symptoms, serum thyroxine and TRAb, thyroid ultrasound and orbital computed tomography. The ends lost 6 bases at V and 7 bases at J; junction bases unmatched: 10. CDR3 length: 16 amino acids. The germline gives CDR1 MNHNS, CDR2 SASEGT. In its sample, this clonotype was seen many times.

This chain connects TRBV6-1 to TRBJ2-3, with 13 nucleotides matching TRBD2. Sequencing was done on a sample of blood. The receptor was isolated from a man younger than 40 with Graves' ophthalmopathy. CDR3 loop: CASSPGLAGVVYTQYF. CDR3 nucleotide sequence: TGTGCCAGCAGCCCCGGACTAGCGGGAGTGGTCTATACGCAGTATTTT.